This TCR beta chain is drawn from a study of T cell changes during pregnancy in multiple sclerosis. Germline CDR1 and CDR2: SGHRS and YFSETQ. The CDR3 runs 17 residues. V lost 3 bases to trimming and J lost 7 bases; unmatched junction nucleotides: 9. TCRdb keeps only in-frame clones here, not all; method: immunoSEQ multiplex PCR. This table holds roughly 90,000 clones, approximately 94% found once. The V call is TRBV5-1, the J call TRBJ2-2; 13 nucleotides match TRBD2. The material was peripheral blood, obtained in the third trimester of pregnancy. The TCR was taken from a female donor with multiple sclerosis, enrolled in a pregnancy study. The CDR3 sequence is CASSYPGLAGSRGELFF. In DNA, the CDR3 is TGCGCCAGCAGCTATCCGGGACTAGCGGGATCTCGCGGGGAGCTGTTTTTT.